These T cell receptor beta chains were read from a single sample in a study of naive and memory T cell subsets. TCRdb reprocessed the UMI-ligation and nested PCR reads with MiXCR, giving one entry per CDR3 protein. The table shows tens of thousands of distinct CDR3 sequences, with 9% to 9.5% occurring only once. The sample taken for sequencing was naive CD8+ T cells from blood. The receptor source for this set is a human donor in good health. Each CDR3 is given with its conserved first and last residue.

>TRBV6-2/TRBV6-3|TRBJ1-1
CASRPGGNTEAFF
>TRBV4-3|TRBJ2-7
CASSQENGYPPYEQYF
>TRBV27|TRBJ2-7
CASSLRVSRGDYEQYF
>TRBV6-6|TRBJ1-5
CASSYPLRGYEGDQPQHF
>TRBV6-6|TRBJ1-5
CASSDGQGAAPLNQPQHF
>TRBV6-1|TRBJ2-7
CASSEIQSYEQYF
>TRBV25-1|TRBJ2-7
CASSEGTSVFYEQYF
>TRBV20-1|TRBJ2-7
CSARDRIAGPYEQYF
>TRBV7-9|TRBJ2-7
CASTPGPSGSYEQYF
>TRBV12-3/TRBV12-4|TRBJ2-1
CASSRSDRAPDPPLNTYNEQFF